These 28 T cell receptor beta chains came from one sample sequenced in a study of blood T cell repertoires in COVID-19. Repertoires were generated with immunoSEQ multiplex PCR, while TCRdb's copy carries only in-frame clones and drops some. Of 150,000 to 200,000 clones listed, around 81% are singletons. The sequenced sample was peripheral blood. Source of these receptors: a man aged 65-85 years who had recovered from COVID-19.

The chain employs TRBV5-1 and TRBJ2-7; 10 bases match TRBD2. The CDR3 is 15 amino acids. The V and J ends lost 6 bases and 2 bases, in that order; junction bases with no gene match: 8. Germline CDR1 reads SGHRS; CDR2 reads YFSETQ. Here the CDR3 reads CASNPLAGETYEQYF. CDR3 bases: TGCGCCAGCAACCCCCTAGCGGGAGAAACCTACGAGCAGTACTTC.

This chain uses TRBV2 with TRBJ2-3; 8 nucleotides align to TRBD2. Germline V gene data show CDR1 as SNHLY and CDR2 as FYNNEI. V shed 5 bases, J shed 2 bases, and the junction held 9 bases outside the gene matches. The CDR3 is 16 residues long. The CDR3 sequence is CASSRGTTSDTDTQYF. DNA of the CDR3: TGTGCCAGCAGTAGGGGAACGACTAGCGACACAGATACGCAGTATTTT.

The V call is TRBV3-1 (or the pseudogene TRBV3-2), the J call TRBJ2-7; 8 nucleotides match TRBD2. The V gene's germline CDR1 is LGHDT and CDR2 YNNKEL (reference sequence). The CDR3 is made up of 15 amino acids. With 4 bases clipped from V and 7 bases from J, the junction kept 12 bases outside the gene matches. The CDR3 coding sequence is TGTGCCAGCAGCCCGAGAGCGGGAGTGTCGGGGGAGCAGTACTTC. Amino acids: CASSPRAGVSGEQYF.

This clone was detected once. The V gene is TRBV18, the J gene TRBJ1-4, with D maybe TRBD1 (6 bases). The CDR3 spans 16 residues. Trimming left V 3 bases short and J 8 bases short, with 19 bases between. Germline V gene lookup returns CDR1 KGHSH and CDR2 LQKENI. CDR3 sequence reads: CASSPLGPRGHEKLFF. CDR3 in DNA: TGTGCCAGCTCACCTTTAGGTCCGCGGGGGCACGAAAAACTGTTTTTT.

The chain is built from TRBV10-3 and TRBJ2-2; 7 bases are shared with TRBD1. The CDR3 has 17 residues. J lost 3 bases, V lost 4 bases, and 11 bases had no gene match. Germline V gives CDR1 ENHRY, CDR2 SYGVKD. This CDR3 reads CAISVGMVGTDTGELFF. The DNA of the CDR3 is TGTGCCATCAGTGTAGGGATGGTAGGGACAGACACCGGGGAGCTGTTTTTT.

The chain employs TRBV6-5 and TRBJ2-2; 8 bases fit TRBD1. Per the germline V gene, CDR1 is MNHEY and CDR2 is SVGAGI. The CDR3 is 15 residues long. With V trimmed by 7 bases and J by 7 bases, 11 bases remained unmatched. The CDR3 sequence: CASKLTGELSGELFF. CDR3 DNA sequence: TGTGCCAGCAAGTTGACAGGGGAGTTGAGCGGGGAGCTGTTTTTT.

The chain carries TRBV2 and TRBJ1-2; no firm D call. The germline gives CDR1 SNHLY, CDR2 FYNNEI. CDR3 size: 14 residues. Trimming shortened V by 4 bases and J by 5 bases, and 14 bases separated the two germline ends. The CDR3 loop is CASSGLKGGYGYTF. CDR3 DNA: TGTGCCAGCAGTGGACTGAAAGGAGGATATGGCTACACCTTC.

This chain's CDR3 is CASLSPNAETQYF. CDR3 coding DNA: TGCGCCAGCCTTTCCCCAAATGCGGAGACCCAGTACTTC. The rearrangement uses TRBV5-1 and TRBJ2-5; no clear D gene. The CDR3 spans 13 residues. From germline, CDR1 is SGHRS and CDR2 YFSETQ. With 7 bases removed from V and 5 bases from J, the gap between germline ends came to 15 bases. The whole variable domain, remainder taken from reference TRBV5-1 and TRBJ2-5, is KAGVTQTPRYLIKTRGQQVTLSCSPISGHRSVSWYQQTPGQGLQFLFEYFSETQRNKGNFPGRFSGRQFSNSRSEMNVSTLELGDSALYLCASLSPNAETQYFGPGTRLLVL.

V usage is TRBV7-2 and J usage is TRBJ2-1, with D tentatively TRBD2 (6 bases). The CDR3 is 15 residues long. The V gene lost 3 bases and the J gene lost 0 bases, with 9 bases spanning the gap. Germline V gene data show CDR1 as SGHTA and CDR2 as FQGNSA. CDR3 coding DNA: TGTGCCAGCAGCTTCTCGGACTACTCCTACAATGAGCAGTTCTTC. Encoded protein: CASSFSDYSYNEQFF. The variable domain in full, completed from reference TRBV7-2 and TRBJ2-1, reads GAGVSQSPSNKVTEKGKDVELRCDPISGHTALYWYRQSLGQGLEFLIYFQGNSAPDKSGLPSDRFSAERTGGSVSTLTIQRTQQEDSAVYLCASSFSDYSYNEQFFGPGTRLTVL.

The V gene is TRBV6-1, the J gene TRBJ2-2; D perhaps matches TRBD2 (6 bases). Trimming shortened V by 4 bases and J by 1 base, and 13 bases separated the two germline ends. CDR3 length: 16 amino acids. Germline CDR1 is MNHNS and CDR2 is SASEGT. The CDR3 sequence is CASSGGLLQNTGELFF. CDR3 in DNA: TGTGCCAGCAGTGGGGGACTTCTTCAGAACACCGGGGAGCTGTTTTTT.

The CDR3, as DNA: TGTGCCAGCGGTCAGCGGGAGTCGGGGAATGAGCAGTTCTTC. Translation gives CASGQRESGNEQFF. The chain uses TRBV3-1 (or the pseudogene TRBV3-2) and TRBJ2-1, with 8 bases lining up with TRBD2. The CDR3 has 14 amino acids. J was trimmed by 7 bases and V by 8 bases; bases with no gene match: 10. CDR1 is LGHDT, CDR2 YNNKEL, per germline (reference sequence).

The table lists this clone with a count of one. The genes are TRBV9 and TRBJ2-3; 8 bases map to TRBD1. The CDR3 spans 15 residues. CDR1 is SGDLS and CDR2 is YYNGEE in the germline V gene. V gave up 1 base and J gave up 6 bases; unmatched junction bases: 7. CDR3 DNA sequence: TGTGCCAGCAGCGTACAGGGGGCCCTGGAGGATACGCAGTATTTT. It encodes CASSVQGALEDTQYF.

This clone was observed once. The chain uses TRBV4-2 and TRBJ2-7; D is unclear. Germline V gene data show CDR1 as LGHNA and CDR2 as YNFKEQ. The CDR3 runs 12 residues. Trimming pared 0 bases from V and 3 bases from J, leaving 3 bases between. CDR3 residues: CASSQDSYEQYF. The CDR3 DNA sequence: TGTGCCAGCAGCCAAGATAGCTACGAGCAGTACTTC.

This chain links TRBV29-1 with TRBJ1-1; D unclear. V was trimmed by 3 bases and J by 10 bases, leaving 9 bases between them. Germline values: CDR1 SQVTM, CDR2 ANQGSEA. The CDR3 covers 10 residues. The CDR3 loop reads CSVEATSAFF. As DNA, the CDR3 is TGCAGCGTTGAGGCAACCTCAGCTTTCTTT. The complete variable domain, with remaining parts taken from reference TRBV29-1 and TRBJ1-1, reads SAVISQKPSRDICQRGTSLTIQCQVDSQVTMMFWYRQQPGQSLTLIATANQGSEATYESGFVIDKFPISRPNLTFSTLTVSNMSPEDSSIYLCSVEATSAFFGQGTRLTVV.

The chain is built from TRBV18 and TRBJ1-5; maybe TRBD1 (6 bases). The germline CDR1 and CDR2 sequences are KGHSH and LQKENI. V lost 2 bases, J lost 0 bases, and 8 bases lay in between. The CDR3 consists of 15 residues. CDR3 sequence (DNA): TGTGCCAGCTCACCAAGGACAGATAGCAATCAGCCCCAGCATTTT. It specifies CASSPRTDSNQPQHF.

A note on this clone: The same CDR3 arises from other DNA sequences in this sample as well. V gene TRBV9 combines with J gene TRBJ1-1; the match to TRBD1 covers 10 bases. Germline loops: CDR1 SGDLS, CDR2 YYNGEE. V gave up 2 bases and J gave up 4 bases; unmatched junction bases: 5. This CDR3 has 15 amino acids. The CDR3 coding sequence is TGTGCCAGCAGCGTCGGACAGGGGGGGATCACTGAAGCTTTCTTT. Protein: CASSVGQGGITEAFF.

DNA of the CDR3: TGTGCCAGCAGTGAAGAGGGACTAGCGGGAGTGGAGCAGTTCTTC. As protein: CASSEEGLAGVEQFF. V usage is TRBV2 and J usage is TRBJ2-1, with 14 nucleotides matching TRBD2. The germline V gene encodes CDR1 SNHLY and CDR2 FYNNEI. Germline trimming cut 1 base from V and 10 bases from J; bases unmatched to any gene: 3. The CDR3 has 15 residues. The complete variable domain, with remaining parts taken from reference TRBV2 and TRBJ2-1, reads EPEVTQTPSHQVTQMGQEVILRCVPISNHLYFYWYRQILGQKVEFLVSFYNNEISEKSEIFDDQFSVERPDGSNFTLKIRSTKLEDSAMYFCASSEEGLAGVEQFFGPGTRLTVL.

The CDR3 sequence is CASSWQPGLEGEAFF. CDR3 DNA sequence: TGTGCCAGCAGTTGGCAACCGGGACTCGAAGGCGAAGCTTTCTTT. This chain links TRBV6-2 or TRBV6-3 with TRBJ1-1; tentatively, D is TRBD1 (5 bases). Trimming pared 4 bases from V and 8 bases from J, leaving 20 bases between. The CDR3 is made up of 15 amino acids. CDR1 is MNHEY and CDR2 is SVGEGT in the germline V gene.

The count of this clone is one. V gene TRBV2 combines with J gene TRBJ2-7; 7 nucleotides align to TRBD2. There are 14 residues in the CDR3. The germline V gene encodes CDR1 SNHLY and CDR2 FYNNEI. J gave up 10 bases and V 5 bases, and 14 bases lay outside the gene matches. The DNA for the CDR3 is TGTGCCAGCAGTCTAGTGGGAGGGCCGGCATTCCAGTACTTC. Translation: CASSLVGGPAFQYF.

The chain recombines TRBV19 with TRBJ2-5, with D maybe TRBD1 (7 bases). Germline V gives CDR1 LNHDA, CDR2 SQIVND (reference sequence). V was shortened by 9 bases and J by 4 bases, with 12 bases between the two germline ends. This CDR3 is built from 12 residues. CDR3: CASGTAGETQYF. CDR3 bases: TGTGCCAGCGGGACAGCGGGAGAGACCCAGTACTTC.

The V gene is TRBV7-2, the J gene TRBJ2-7, with TRBD2 as a possible D gene (6 bases). Germline CDR1 is SGHTA and CDR2 is FQGNSA. The CDR3 contains 13 residues. V dropped 3 bases and J dropped 3 bases, with 9 bases sitting between them. The CDR3, as DNA: TGTGCCAGCAGCTTTGAGGAGGGCTACGAGCAGTACTTC. Its protein is CASSFEEGYEQYF. The variable domain in full, completed from reference TRBV7-2 and TRBJ2-7, reads GAGVSQSPSNKVTEKGKDVELRCDPISGHTALYWYRQSLGQGLEFLIYFQGNSAPDKSGLPSDRFSAERTGGSVSTLTIQRTQQEDSAVYLCASSFEEGYEQYFGPGTRLTVT.

The rearrangement uses TRBV7-2 and TRBJ1-3; 11 nucleotides align to TRBD1. The CDR3 runs to 16 residues. J gave up 11 bases and V 1 base, and 10 bases lay outside the gene matches. Germline V CDR1 and CDR2: SGHTA, FQGNSA. This chain's CDR3 is CASSLVAGQGVDAIYF. The CDR3 DNA reads TGTGCCAGCAGCTTAGTAGCGGGACAGGGGGTAGACGCCATATATTTT.

In this sample, this clone turned up once. The chain employs TRBV6-2 or TRBV6-3 and TRBJ2-1; 13 bases are shared with TRBD2. The CDR3 loop spans 17 amino acids. The germline V gene has CDR1 MNHEY and CDR2 SVGEGT. Trimming took 5 bases from V and 5 from J; bases not matched to a gene: 9. The CDR3: CASSHGLAGVGDNEQFF. CDR3 DNA: TGTGCCAGCAGTCATGGACTAGCGGGAGTCGGGGACAATGAGCAGTTCTTC.

The gene calls are TRBV2 and TRBJ2-2; 11 nucleotides align to TRBD2. The CDR3 covers 14 residues. The germline V gene has CDR1 SNHLY and CDR2 FYNNEI. V lost 6 bases, J lost 7 bases, and 4 bases stayed unmatched. The CDR3: CASRAGTSGGELFF. The CDR3 DNA reads as TGTGCCAGCAGAGCCGGGACTAGCGGCGGGGAGCTGTTTTTT.

The chain carries TRBV19 and TRBJ1-5; D may be TRBD1 (5 bases). The CDR3 is 14 amino acids. Germline loops: CDR1 LNHDA, CDR2 SQIVND (reference sequence). Trimming pared 6 bases from V and 5 bases from J, leaving 14 bases between. CDR3 sequence: CASSSDSAYQPQHF. The CDR3 DNA reads TGTGCCAGTAGCTCCGACAGTGCCTATCAGCCCCAGCATTTT.

The genes are TRBV7-9 and TRBJ2-2; D is uncertain. Germline-derived CDR1 and CDR2 are SEHNR and FQNEAQ (reference sequence). V lost 3 bases and J lost 4, with 6 bases in between. The CDR3 consists of 13 residues. The CDR3 region has the DNA TGTGCCAGCAGCTTCCGCGCCACCGGGGAGCTGTTTTTT. This translates into CASSFRATGELFF. Full variable domain (outside the CDR3, taken from reference TRBV7-9 and TRBJ2-2): DTGVSQNPRHKITKRGQNVTFRCDPISEHNRLYWYRQTLGQGPEFLTYFQNEAQLEKSRLLSDRFSAERPKGSFSTLEIQRTEQGDSAMYLCASSFRATGELFFGEGSRLTVL.

DNA of the CDR3: TGTGCCAGCAGGGAACAGGGAACTCGGTGGCGGGACGAGCAGTACTTC. Residues: CASREQGTRWRDEQYF. V gene TRBV5-6 combines with J gene TRBJ2-7; D is perhaps TRBD1 (6 bases). V was pared by 5 bases and J by 5 bases, with 23 bases between. This CDR3 comprises 16 residues. Germline V gene data show CDR1 as SGHDT and CDR2 as YYEEEE.

V is TRBV5-6 and J is TRBJ2-3; D may be TRBD1 (5 bases). The V end was cut by 1 base, the J end by 6 bases, with 18 bases between. The CDR3 runs to 16 residues. The germline gives CDR1 SGHDT, CDR2 YYEEEE. CDR3 region: CASSLTGQGASDTQYF. The CDR3 coding sequence is TGTGCCAGCAGCTTGACCGGCCAGGGCGCCTCTGATACGCAGTATTTT.